The 18 T cell receptor beta chains in this list originate from one sample, sequenced in a study of cytomegalovirus exposure and HLA in healthy donors. The table came from immunoSEQ multiplex PCR; TCRdb's copy has only in-frame clones and leaves some out. The repertoire holds around 180,000 clones, with roughly 86% as singletons. Input material: PBMCs. These receptors came from a woman aged 18-30 years in good health and CMV-seronegative.

The chain employs TRBV4-1 and TRBJ2-1; 9 bases line up with TRBD2. Germline assignment: CDR1 MGHRA and CDR2 YSYEKL. The CDR3 runs 15 residues. The trim removed 3 bases at V and 5 bases at J, leaving 5 bases unmatched. The CDR3 spells CASSHSGGNDNEQFF. DNA for the CDR3: TGCGCCAGCAGCCATAGCGGGGGAAATGACAATGAGCAGTTCTTC.

The gene calls are TRBV7-8 and TRBJ2-2; unclear D gene. The germline V gene encodes CDR1 SGHVS and CDR2 FQNEAQ. The CDR3 extends over 14 amino acids. The V end lost 4 bases, the J end lost 0 bases, and 6 bases lay between the germline ends. CDR3 sequence: CASSWRSNTGELFF. CDR3 DNA sequence: TGTGCCAGCAGCTGGAGATCGAACACCGGGGAGCTGTTTTTT.

The gene calls are TRBV27 and TRBJ2-7; D might be TRBD2 (6 bases). Per germline, CDR1 MNHEY and CDR2 SMNVEV (reference sequence). The CDR3 is 12 amino acids. Trimming removed 10 bases from V and 3 bases from J, with 13 bases in between. Here the CDR3 DNA reads TGTGCCACTGGGTCCGGGGGCTACGAGCAGTACTTC. This encodes CATGSGGYEQYF.

V is TRBV25-1 and J is TRBJ1-1; D possibly corresponds to TRBD1 (6 bases). Germline V gene sequence: CDR1 MGHDK, CDR2 SYGVNS. CDR3 length: 16 residues. Trimming left V 5 bases short and J 0 bases short, with 16 bases between. CDR3 in amino acids: CASSWGRISMNTEAFF. As DNA, the CDR3 is TGTGCCAGCAGTTGGGGGCGGATTAGCATGAACACTGAAGCTTTCTTT.

J is TRBJ2-3 and V is TRBV25-1, with D perhaps TRBD1 (7 bases). This CDR3 is built from 15 residues. Per the germline V gene, CDR1 is MGHDK and CDR2 is SYGVNS. V lost 5 bases and J 2 bases, leaving 14 bases between the germline ends. For the CDR3, the DNA is TGTGCCAGCAGTTCAGGGGGAGGAGCCACAGATACGCAGTATTTT. It codes for CASSSGGGATDTQYF.

The chain combines TRBV29-1 with TRBJ2-1, with TRBD1 matching 11 bases. Germline assignment: CDR1 SQVTM and CDR2 ANQGSEA. V was clipped by 3 bases and J by 7 bases; unmatched bases: 8. The CDR3 is made up of 15 amino acids. The CDR3 reads CSVDMVDRGLNEQFF. The CDR3 DNA is TGCAGCGTTGACATGGTGGACAGGGGGCTGAATGAGCAGTTCTTC.

This chain links TRBV5-1 with TRBJ2-2, with 14 bases matching TRBD2. V was clipped by 6 bases and J by 3 bases; unmatched bases: 10. The CDR3 totals 18 residues. Germline CDR1 SGHRS, CDR2 YFSETQ. CDR3 DNA sequence: TGCGCCAGCACCGCGGGACTAGCGGGAGTTGTCCACACCGGGGAGCTGTTTTTT. This translates into CASTAGLAGVVHTGELFF.

The chain employs TRBV6-5 and TRBJ2-7, with D tentatively TRBD1 (5 bases). The V and J ends lost 2 bases and 2 bases respectively, with 10 bases between them. The CDR3 runs 14 residues. Germline CDR1 reads MNHEY; CDR2 reads SVGAGI. Here the CDR3 reads CASSYRQGTYEQYF. The DNA for the CDR3 is TGTGCCAGCAGTTACCGCCAGGGCACCTACGAGCAGTACTTC.

The chain recombines TRBV30 with TRBJ1-2, with D tentatively TRBD1 (5 bases). This CDR3 comprises 14 residues. The V and J ends lost 0 bases and 8 bases respectively, with 16 bases between them. Per the germline V gene, CDR1 is GTSNPN and CDR2 is SVGIG (reference sequence). DNA for the CDR3: TGTGCCTGGAGTGTTATGCGGGGCGCGGGGGGCTACACCTTC. Translated, it gives CAWSVMRGAGGYTF. Complete variable domain (other parts from reference TRBV30 and TRBJ1-2): SQTIHQWPATLVQPVGSPLSLECTVEGTSNPNLYWYRQAAGRGLQLLFYSVGIGQISSEVPQNLSASRPQDRQFILSSKKLLLSDSGFYLCAWSVMRGAGGYTFGSGTRLTVV.

V usage is TRBV6-1 and J usage is TRBJ1-2; D is perhaps TRBD1 (5 bases). Germline V gene sequence: CDR1 MNHNS, CDR2 SASEGT. V shed 0 bases and J shed 14 bases, with 10 bases lying between them. This CDR3 contains 11 residues. The chain's CDR3 is CASSEAHRQTF. For the CDR3, the DNA is TGTGCCAGCAGTGAAGCGCATAGACAGACCTTC.

The chain employs TRBV18 and TRBJ2-7; tentative D call: TRBD1 (5 bases). CDR1 is KGHSH, CDR2 LQKENI, per germline. This CDR3 region has 14 residues. V was trimmed by 4 bases and J by 3 bases, leaving 13 bases between them. CDR3 bases: TGTGCCAGCTCACTACTTGGCCAGGGCTACGAGCAGTACTTC. Its protein is CASSLLGQGYEQYF.

The gene calls are TRBV7-2 and TRBJ1-1; no definite D call. CDR1 is SGHTA and CDR2 is FQGNSA in the germline V gene. V lost 3 bases and J 7 bases, leaving 9 bases between the germline ends. This CDR3 spans 12 amino acids. The CDR3 reads CASSFTVGEAFF. The CDR3 region has the DNA TGTGCCAGCAGCTTCACAGTGGGTGAAGCTTTCTTT.

This chain links TRBV5-1 with TRBJ2-1, with 9 bases that match TRBD2. V lost 5 bases to trimming and J lost 7 bases; unmatched junction nucleotides: 10. Per the germline V gene, CDR1 is SGHRS and CDR2 is YFSETQ. This CDR3 is 15 amino acids long. CDR3 nucleotide sequence: TGCGCCAGCAGAAGGGCGGGGGGGCCAGAGAATGAGCAGTTCTTC. It codes for CASRRAGGPENEQFF.

This chain joins TRBV19 and TRBJ1-1; 11 bases align to TRBD1. V lost 6 bases and J lost 4; bases outside the gene matches: 4. In germline, CDR1 is LNHDA, CDR2 SQIVND (reference sequence). This CDR3 is 14 amino acids long. CDR3 sequence: CASRWTGGRTEAFF. As DNA, the CDR3 is TGTGCCAGTAGGTGGACAGGGGGCCGCACTGAAGCTTTCTTT.

The genes are TRBV19 and TRBJ2-1, with 10 bases matching TRBD2. V was clipped by 3 bases and J by 8 bases; unmatched bases: 7. The germline CDR1 and CDR2 sequences are LNHDA and SQIVND (reference sequence). The CDR3 has 15 residues. The CDR3 reads CASSMNLAGDYEQFF. In DNA form, the CDR3 reads TGTGCCAGTAGTATGAACCTAGCGGGAGACTATGAGCAGTTCTTC.

V usage is TRBV27 and J usage is TRBJ2-2, with D perhaps TRBD2 (5 bases). The CDR3 totals 14 residues. V was pared by 3 bases and J by 1 base, with 6 bases between. The germline V gene encodes CDR1 MNHEY and CDR2 SMNVEV (reference sequence). The CDR3 DNA follows: TGTGCCAGCAGTTTGGGAGTGAACACCGGGGAGCTGTTTTTT. Encoded protein: CASSLGVNTGELFF.

This sequence joins TRBV28 and TRBJ1-2; weak D call: TRBD1 (5 bases). This CDR3 comprises 12 residues. Germline V gene sequence: CDR1 MDHEN, CDR2 SYDVKM. V gave up 2 bases and J gave up 7 bases, with 8 bases separating them. This chain's CDR3 is CASSLVGGGYTF. For the CDR3, the DNA is TGTGCCAGCAGTTTAGTCGGGGGTGGCTACACCTTC.

The V and J genes are TRBV11-3 and TRBJ2-3; TRBD2 agrees at 9 bases. V lost 4 bases to trimming and J lost 6 bases; unmatched junction nucleotides: 5. The CDR3 covers 14 residues. Germline CDR1 and CDR2: SGHNT and YENEEA. This CDR3 is CASSSSGNADTQYF. The CDR3 DNA reads TGTGCCAGCAGCTCTAGCGGGAATGCGGATACGCAGTATTTT. Looking up the rest from reference TRBV11-3 and TRBJ2-3 gives the full variable domain: EAGVVQSPRYKIIEKKQPVAFWCNPISGHNTLYWYLQNLGQGPELLIRYENEEAVDDSQLPKDRFSAERLKGVDSTLKIQPAELGDSAVYLCASSSSGNADTQYFGPGTRLTVL.